Below are 10 T cell receptor beta chains sequenced from a single sample in a study of radiotherapy plus CTLA-4 blockade in lung cancer. Sequencing used immunoSEQ multiplex PCR; TCRdb keeps in-frame clones, though not all of them. The profile shows more than 80,000 clones, 85% of them singletons. The sample in question was peripheral blood, obtained from a patient treated with radiotherapy plus ipilimumab. These receptors were taken from a human donor with non-small cell lung cancer that progressed on radiotherapy plus ipilimumab. Some clones in this sample may be carry-over from other donors' samples.

This chain links TRBV7-8 with TRBJ2-7; TRBD1 might be the D (6 bases). Germline V gene sequence: CDR1 SGHVS, CDR2 FQNEAQ. Trimming removed 3 bases from V and 2 bases from J, with 20 bases in between. The CDR3 totals 17 residues. CDR3 DNA sequence: TGTGCCAGCAGCTTCCACCCAATGGACAGTCAGACCTACGAGCAGTACTTC. It translates to CASSFHPMDSQTYEQYF. Full variable domain (outside the CDR3, taken from reference TRBV7-8 and TRBJ2-7): GAGVSQSPRYKVAKRGQDVALRCDPISGHVSLFWYQQALGQGPEFLTYFQNEAQLDKSGLPSDRFFAERPEGSVSTLKIQRTQQEDSAVYLCASSFHPMDSQTYEQYFGPGTRLTVT.

The CDR3 nucleotides read TGTGCCAGCAGCGAGAGGGGGTTCTCCTACAATGAGCAGTTCTTC. Translation: CASSERGFSYNEQFF. The chain employs TRBV6-1 and TRBJ2-1; possibly TRBD1 for D (6 bases). Germline CDR1 MNHNS, CDR2 SASEGT. The length of the CDR3 is 15 residues. V was cut by 6 bases and J by 0 bases, with 12 bases left in between.

This clone was seen just once. This chain connects TRBV30 to TRBJ1-2; D unclear. Germline V gives CDR1 GTSNPN, CDR2 SVGIG (reference sequence). The CDR3 has 16 amino acids. The germline V and J ends were trimmed by 2 bases and 4 bases, with 20 bases remaining between them. CDR3 region: CAWSLPGSAGFYGYTF. CDR3 sequence (DNA): TGTGCCTGGAGTCTACCGGGCTCAGCGGGCTTCTATGGCTACACCTTC.

The V call is TRBV10-3, the J call TRBJ1-4, with 8 bases identical to TRBD1. The CDR3 length is 18 residues. CDR1 and CDR2 from the germline V gene are ENHRY and SYGVKD. The V gene end was trimmed by 3 bases and the J gene end by 7 bases; junction bases not matched to a gene: 16. The CDR3 sequence: CAISELQTPGQAGEKLFF. CDR3 DNA: TGTGCCATCAGTGAATTACAAACACCGGGACAGGCGGGTGAAAAACTGTTTTTT.

This clone was detected once. The rearrangement uses TRBV6-6 and TRBJ2-5; unclear D gene. Germline V gene lookup returns CDR1 MNHNY and CDR2 SVGAGI (reference sequence). Trimming left V 4 bases short and J 1 base short, with 10 bases between. The CDR3 length is 14 residues. CDR3 loop: CASSSIGLQETQYF. CDR3 nucleotides: TGTGCCAGCAGTTCAATCGGGCTCCAAGAGACCCAGTACTTC.

The chain is built from TRBV5-1 and TRBJ2-7; 8 bases align to TRBD1. CDR1 and CDR2 from the germline V gene are SGHRS and YFSETQ. The CDR3 totals 14 residues. V trimming: 2 bases; J trimming: 2 bases; junction bases outside the gene matches: 3. CDR3 nucleotide sequence: TGCGCCAGCAGCTTCAGGGGGCGCCCCTACGAGCAGTACTTC. This sequence encodes CASSFRGRPYEQYF.

The rearrangement joins TRBV4-1 to TRBJ1-1; 7 positions agree with TRBD1. Germline V gives CDR1 MGHRA, CDR2 YSYEKL. This CDR3 has 17 residues. V lost 4 bases, J lost 1 base, and 12 bases stayed unmatched. The CDR3, as DNA: TGCGCCAGCAGCCGAGCACGTAGACAGGGACGGAACACTGAAGCTTTCTTT. Its translation is CASSRARRQGRNTEAFF.

The chain recombines TRBV5-1 with TRBJ2-3; 13 bases are a match to TRBD2. After removal of 5 bases from V and 4 bases from J, the junction contained 7 bases not matched to a gene. Germline loops: CDR1 SGHRS, CDR2 YFSETQ. This CDR3 has 16 amino acids. The CDR3 bases are TGCGCCAGCAGTTCGGGACTAGCGGGGTTCTCAGATACGCAGTATTTT. Translating it yields CASSSGLAGFSDTQYF.

The gene calls are TRBV15 and TRBJ2-7; D possibly corresponds to TRBD1 (5 bases). The CDR3 is 13 amino acids. Trimming left V 0 bases short and J 3 bases short, with 6 bases between. CDR1 is LNHNV and CDR2 is YYDKDF in the germline V gene (reference sequence). The DNA of the CDR3 is TGTGCCACCAGCAGAGACGACAGCTACGAGCAGTACTTC. Translated: CATSRDDSYEQYF. Supplemented by reference TRBV15 and TRBJ2-7, the full variable domain reads DAMVIQNPRYQVTQFGKPVTLSCSQTLNHNVMYWYQQKSSQAPKLLFHYYDKDFNNEADTPDNFQSRRPNTSFCFLDIRSPGLGDTAMYLCATSRDDSYEQYFGPGTRLTVT.

This chain joins TRBV7-3 and TRBJ1-2; D is perhaps TRBD1 (5 bases). The CDR3 totals 17 residues. Germline assignment: CDR1 SGHTA and CDR2 FQGTGA. Trimming removed 3 bases at V and 0 bases at J, with 17 bases between. The CDR3 DNA reads TGTGCCAGCAGCTTGCGGGGACCAGGTCCAACTAACTATGGCTACACCTTC. Translating it yields CASSLRGPGPTNYGYTF.